This T cell receptor beta chain appears in the sequencing data of a study of cytomegalovirus exposure and HLA in healthy donors. Study at large: Membership in the Caucasian-associated ancestry cluster was found for around 85% of almost 400 genotyped donors. Study-wide results and caveats: In a later analysis, productive TCRs from donors in an Asian-associated ancestry cluster reportedly carried fewer N-insertions than the cohort mean. The authors later found HLA-associated TCR beta chains more clonally expanded than equally common others. Earlier analysis yielded a pattern in which most TCR beta V segments were productive about 87% or about 30% of the time.

Note on this clone: Its antigen is not identified.

60 Vbeta and 13 Jbeta primers were used in PCR. Sequencing used immunoSEQ multiplex PCR; TCRdb keeps in-frame clones, though not all of them. Of about 150,000 clones in the sample, roughly 82% were seen once. V lost 4 bases and J lost 3, with 19 bases in between. Germline V CDR1 and CDR2: SGHTA, FQGNSA. The CDR3 runs to 17 residues. Sequenced material: PBMCs. This TCR was sampled from a woman aged 45-65 years in good health and CMV-seropositive. The rearrangement links TRBV7-2 to TRBJ1-5; D is possibly TRBD1 (6 bases). CDR3 sequence: CASSSTLTGIVNQPQHF. In DNA, the CDR3 is TGTGCCAGCAGCTCTACCCTTACAGGGATTGTCAATCAGCCCCAGCATTTT.